This T cell receptor beta chain is from a study of OX40 agonist ivuxolimab in advanced cancers. A history of autoimmune disease or systemic immunosuppression excluded patients. CDR1 is SGHTA and CDR2 is FQGTGA in the germline V gene. V was cut by 7 bases and J by 6 bases, with 19 bases left in between. The length of the CDR3 is 15 residues. Assay: immunoSEQ multiplex PCR; the TCRdb copy retains only in-frame clones and omits some. Among 100,000 or so clones listed, 90% were seen once. Sequencing used CD4+ or CD8+ T cells sorted from blood, obtained in a trial of the OX40 agonist ivuxolimab. The chain employs TRBV7-3 and TRBJ2-1; the D gene is possibly TRBD2 (6 bases). This sequence was found in an adult with an advanced solid tumor such as melanoma, head and neck, liver or kidney cancer. CDR3 bases: TGTGCCAGCACCCAATGGGGGGAGACTCGCAATGAGCAGTTCTTC. It codes for CASTQWGETRNEQFF.